This T cell receptor (beta chain) is drawn from a study of technical replicates of blood from a few donors. There are 14 residues in the CDR3. Trimming took off 4 bases at V and 2 bases at J, with 9 bases between the two ends. The V gene's germline CDR1 is MDHEN and CDR2 SYDVKM. This table comes from immunoSEQ multiplex PCR, and its TCRdb copy is limited to in-frame clones, with some not included. The sample lists about 70,000 clones, 95% seen once, with 0.2% to 0.3% in the top ten. The sequencing sample was made of T cells isolated from PBMCs. The V and J genes are TRBV28 and TRBJ1-5; perhaps TRBD1 as D (5 bases). This TCR came from a human donor in good health. Here the CDR3 reads CASSSGQGNQPQHF. CDR3 bases: TGTGCCAGCAGTTCAGGACAAGGCAATCAGCCCCAGCATTTT. Full variable domain (outside the CDR3, taken from reference TRBV28 and TRBJ1-5): DVKVTQSSRYLVKRTGEKVFLECVQDMDHENMFWYRQDPGLGLRLIYFSYDVKMKEKGDIPEGYSVSREKKERFSLILESASTNQTSMYLCASSSGQGNQPQHFGDGTRLSIL.